This is a list of T cell receptor beta chains from one sample in a study of response to subunit inactivated influenza vaccine. In TCRdb, the RT-PCR reads were re-called with MiXCR into one record per CDR3 protein. The profile shows around 850,000 distinct CDR3 sequences, about a fifth of them singletons. The specimen was PBMCs from blood, collected approximately 5 days after vaccination. The receptors here all came from a man aged 50-60 years who received an inactivated influenza vaccine. CDR3s include the opening cysteine and the closing phenylalanine or tryptophan. A D gene is named only where the DNA matches it firmly. The size field is filled for only some rows; it gives once, few, many or a size class.

clone_size	d_call	j_call	v_call	cdr3_nt	cdr3_aa
many	-	TRBJ2-3	TRBV5-1	TGCGCCAGCAGCTTACAGCTACCCACAGATACGCAGTATTTT	CASSLQLPTDTQYF
few	-	TRBJ2-6	TRBV11-2	TGTGCCAGCAGCTTAGACACACACGGTGTCCTGACTTTC	CASSLDTHGVLTF
-	-	TRBJ1-1	TRBV18	TGTGCCAGCTCACCACAGGCGGGAGAAGCTTTCTTT	CASSPQAGEAFF
-	-	TRBJ2-7	TRBV3-1	TGTGCCAGCAGCCAAACAGTCTACGAGCAGTACTTC	CASSQTVYEQYF
-	-	TRBJ2-5	TRBV5-6	TGTGCCATGAGCCCCGGGCTGGCTATTCAAGAGACCCAGTACTTC	CAMSPGLAIQETQYF
few	TRBD1	TRBJ2-2	TRBV24-1	TGTGCCACCAGTGATTTTTCGGGACAGGGTACAGGGGAGCTGTTTTTT	CATSDFSGQGTGELFF
-	TRBD1	TRBJ2-3	TRBV10-3	TGTGCCATCAGATCCGGGACAGTGAGAGATACGCAGTATTTT	CAIRSGTVRDTQYF
-	TRBD1	TRBJ2-5	TRBV28	TGTGCCAGCAGTCCTCCGGGACAGTTAGAGACCCAGTACTTC	CASSPPGQLETQYF
few	TRBD2	TRBJ2-7	TRBV20-1	TGCAGTGCTAGAGTAGGACTAGCGGGGGGTCCCTCCTACGAGCAGTACTTC	CSARVGLAGGPSYEQYF
few	-	TRBJ2-1	TRBV18	TGTGCCAGCTCGCAGACCGCCAGTAATGAGCAGTTCTTC	CASSQTASNEQFF
-	TRBD1	TRBJ2-3	TRBV4-3	TGCGCCAGCAGCCAAGGGTCCGGACAGGTCGGCACAGATACGCAGTATTTT	CASSQGSGQVGTDTQYF
-	-	TRBJ1-2	TRBV6-5	TGTGCCAGCAGTTATTCTCTCACGGGGGCGGTTGGCTACACCTTC	CASSYSLTGAVGYTF
many	TRBD1	TRBJ1-5	TRBV5-6	TGTGCCAGCTCCTTAGGGACAGGGAGCAATCAGCCCCAGCATTTT	CASSLGTGSNQPQHF
-	-	TRBJ2-5	TRBV7-8	TGTGCCAGCAGCCTAGGGCCAGCGACTGCCAGGGAGACCCAGTACTTC	CASSLGPATARETQYF
-	-	TRBJ1-4	TRBV12-3/TRBV12-4	TGTGCCAGCAGTAAACACGGGGAAAAACTGTTTTTT	CASSKHGEKLFF
-	-	TRBJ2-2	TRBV7-2	TGTGCCAGCACCCCAGTCGGAACCTCGTCCACCGGGGAGCTGTTTTTT	CASTPVGTSSTGELFF
many	-	TRBJ2-5	TRBV12-3/TRBV12-4	TGTGCCAGCAGTTTAATTGACAACCAAGAGACCCAGTACTTC	CASSLIDNQETQYF
few	TRBD2	TRBJ2-1	TRBV7-3	TGTGCCAGCAGCCCGGGACTAGCGATTACCAGCTCCTACAATGAGCAGTTCTTC	CASSPGLAITSSYNEQFF
few	-	TRBJ1-1	TRBV20-1	TGCAGGCCCTTCGCGGGGATGAACACTGAAGCTTTCTTT	CRPFAGMNTEAFF
-	TRBD2	TRBJ2-7	TRBV11-2	TGTGCCATCAGCTTAGAAGGGGAGGGGTACTACGAGCAGTACTTC	CAISLEGEGYYEQYF
few	TRBD1	TRBJ2-7	TRBV7-9	TGTGCCAGCAGGGGAGACAGGGGGTCCTACGAGCAGTACTTC	CASRGDRGSYEQYF
-	-	TRBJ2-7	TRBV28	TGTGCCAGCAGTCCCCCCGGACACAATGGATTGGCCGAGCAGTACTTC	CASSPPGHNGLAEQYF
-	TRBD1	TRBJ2-7	TRBV20-1	TGCAGTGCTGGACAGGGGGCGGGCGAGCAGTACTTC	CSAGQGAGEQYF
-	-	TRBJ1-3	TRBV7-2	TGTGCCAGCAGCTTAGCCAGACAGCGCACTGGTAGAAACACCATATATTTT	CASSLARQRTGRNTIYF
-	TRBD2	TRBJ2-3	TRBV20-1	TGCAGTGCTTTAGCGGGGACTAGCACAGATACGCAGTATTTT	CSALAGTSTDTQYF
-	-	TRBJ2-7	TRBV2	TGTGCCAGCAGTTTGAGGAGGACAGTCACCGGCGAGCAGTACTTC	CASSLRRTVTGEQYF
-	-	TRBJ1-4	TRBV28	TGTGCCAGCAGTCAGTACTCGACTAATGAAAAACTGTTTTTT	CASSQYSTNEKLFF
many	TRBD2	TRBJ2-1	TRBV20-1	TGCAGTGCACAGACTAGCGGGAGCCACAATGAGCAGTTCTTC	CSAQTSGSHNEQFF
-	-	TRBJ2-3	TRBV4-2	TGTGCCAGCAGCCAAGACCGCCGGACGTCGCAGTATTTT	CASSQDRRTSQYF
-	-	TRBJ2-7	TRBV7-9	TGTGCCAGCAGCTCTATCGGGTCTTACGAGCAGTACTTC	CASSSIGSYEQYF
-	TRBD1	TRBJ2-7	TRBV7-2	TGTGCCAGCAGCTGGACAGGGCCATCCTACGAGCAGTACTTC	CASSWTGPSYEQYF
few	-	TRBJ1-2	TRBV27	TGTGCCAGCAGTTCCGACGGTGAAGGCTACACCTTC	CASSSDGEGYTF
few	-	TRBJ1-2	TRBV20-1	TGCAGTGCTGGCGACAGCTTCTATGGCTACACCTTC	CSAGDSFYGYTF
many	-	TRBJ2-7	TRBV20-1	TGCAGTGCTAGTAACCCGGCCTACGAGCAGTACTTC	CSASNPAYEQYF
-	TRBD2	TRBJ2-3	TRBV18	TGTGCCAGCTCACCACCTGCGACTAGCGGGGTTACAGATACGCAGTATTTT	CASSPPATSGVTDTQYF
-	TRBD2	TRBJ2-3	TRBV4-2	TGTGCCAGCAGCCAAGTTGGAGCGGGAGGGGCAGATACGCAGTATTTT	CASSQVGAGGADTQYF
-	-	TRBJ2-1	TRBV7-6	TGTGCCAGCAGTAAGGTGTACAATGAGCAGTTCTTC	CASSKVYNEQFF
-	-	TRBJ1-2	TRBV3-1	TGTGCCAGCAGCCATTTTGGCCTGGGCTCGGACTATGGCTACACCTTC	CASSHFGLGSDYGYTF